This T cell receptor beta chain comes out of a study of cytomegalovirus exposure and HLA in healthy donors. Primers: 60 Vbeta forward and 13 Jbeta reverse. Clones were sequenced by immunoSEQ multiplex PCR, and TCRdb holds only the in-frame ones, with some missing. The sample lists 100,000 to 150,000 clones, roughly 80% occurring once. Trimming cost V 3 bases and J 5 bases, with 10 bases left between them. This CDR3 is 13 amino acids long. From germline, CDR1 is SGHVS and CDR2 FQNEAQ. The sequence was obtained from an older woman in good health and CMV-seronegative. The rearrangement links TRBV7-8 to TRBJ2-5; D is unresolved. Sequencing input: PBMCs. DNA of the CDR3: TGTGCCAGCAGCTTGGAGAGGCAGGAGACCCAGTACTTC. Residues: CASSLERQETQYF.